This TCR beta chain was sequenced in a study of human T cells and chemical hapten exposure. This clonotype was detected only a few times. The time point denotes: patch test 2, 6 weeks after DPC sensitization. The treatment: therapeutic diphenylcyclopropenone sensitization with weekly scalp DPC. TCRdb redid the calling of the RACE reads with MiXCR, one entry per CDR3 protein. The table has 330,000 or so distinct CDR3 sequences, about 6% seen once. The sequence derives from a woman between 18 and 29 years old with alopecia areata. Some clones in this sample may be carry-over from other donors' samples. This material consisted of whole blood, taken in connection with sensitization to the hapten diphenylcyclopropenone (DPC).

CDR3 protein: CASSHERGEQFF. The CDR3 DNA reads TGTGCCAGCAGCCATGAGAGGGGGGAGCAGTTCTTC. The chain links TRBV3-1 to TRBJ2-1, with a possible D match to TRBD1 (6 bases). This CDR3 has 12 residues. The V gene's germline CDR1 is LGHDT and CDR2 YNNKEL (reference sequence). Trimming removed 3 bases from V and 10 bases from J, with 10 bases in between.